Each of the 18 T cell receptor beta chains below was sequenced from the same sample in a study of blood T cell repertoires in COVID-19. TCRdb's copy holds only in-frame clones and misses some; the assay was immunoSEQ multiplex PCR. The repertoire holds around 75,000 clones, with roughly 91% as singletons. The sample consisted of peripheral blood. The receptors were gathered from a human donor in a cohort sampled during active COVID-19.

This clone was seen a single time. The chain joins TRBV10-3 to TRBJ2-1; D gene ambiguous. Germline V CDR1 and CDR2: ENHRY, SYGVKD. The V end lost 3 bases, the J end lost 4 bases, and 4 bases lay between the germline ends. This CDR3 spans 12 amino acids. The CDR3 spells CAISDLYNEQFF. The CDR3 coding sequence is TGTGCCATCAGTGACTTGTACAATGAGCAGTTCTTC.

The CDR3 region is CASSSWTGQDTIYF. The CDR3 nucleotides are TGTGCCAGCAGCTCCTGGACAGGGCAGGACACCATATATTTT. This chain joins TRBV9 and TRBJ1-3; 8 bases agree with TRBD1. The CDR3 is 14 amino acids. Germline CDR1 reads SGDLS; CDR2 reads YYNGEE. With 4 bases clipped from V and 8 bases from J, the junction kept 8 bases outside the gene matches.

J is TRBJ2-1 and V is TRBV19; 11 positions agree with TRBD2. Trimming took 5 bases from V and 6 from J; bases not matched to a gene: 3. The CDR3 is 14 residues long. CDR1 and CDR2 (germline): LNHDA, SQIVND (reference sequence). CDR3 DNA: TGTGCCAGTAGTGATAGCGGGAGGGTCAATGAGCAGTTCTTC. Translating gives CASSDSGRVNEQFF.

The gene calls are TRBV15 and TRBJ2-2; the D gene is possibly TRBD2 (5 bases). Trimming took 3 bases from V and 8 from J, leaving 13 bases between them. The CDR3 runs 14 residues. The germline V gene has CDR1 LNHNV and CDR2 YYDKDF (reference sequence). The DNA for the CDR3 is TGTGCCACCAGCAGGGCGGACTTCTCGGGGGAGCTGTTTTTT. It specifies CATSRADFSGELFF.

The chain recombines TRBV3-1 (or the pseudogene TRBV3-2) with TRBJ1-6; 8 positions match TRBD1. The CDR3 has 16 residues. Germline V gene data show CDR1 as LGHDT and CDR2 as YNNKEL (reference sequence). V lost 0 bases, J lost 2 bases, and 0 bases stayed unmatched. The CDR3 is CASSQEGQAYNSPLHF. The DNA for the CDR3 is TGTGCCAGCAGCCAAGAGGGACAGGCCTATAATTCACCCCTCCACTTT.

The chain couples TRBV11-2 to TRBJ2-7; perhaps TRBD2 as D (5 bases). Germline V gives CDR1 SGHAT, CDR2 FQNNGV. The V end lost 0 bases, the J end lost 2 bases, and 5 bases lay between the germline ends. This CDR3 contains 13 residues. In DNA, the CDR3 is TGTGCCAGCAGCTTAGAGGAGGCCTACGAGCAGTACTTC. Its translation is CASSLEEAYEQYF.

The chain uses TRBV28 and TRBJ2-7; D may be TRBD1 (5 bases). This CDR3 region has 13 residues. Trimming pared 5 bases from V and 6 bases from J, leaving 14 bases between. CDR1 is MDHEN and CDR2 is SYDVKM in the germline V gene. CDR3 nucleotides: TGTGCCAGCAGTATTAGGGCCAGGGCCGAGCAGTACTTC. Translating it yields CASSIRARAEQYF. The full variable domain, completed using reference TRBV28 and TRBJ2-7, is DVKVTQSSRYLVKRTGEKVFLECVQDMDHENMFWYRQDPGLGLRLIYFSYDVKMKEKGDIPEGYSVSREKKERFSLILESASTNQTSMYLCASSIRARAEQYFGPGTRLTVT.

The rearrangement links TRBV11-3 to TRBJ2-5; TRBD1 matches 9 bases. The CDR3 length is 15 residues. The V and J ends lost 5 bases and 5 bases, in that order; junction bases with no gene match: 9. Germline V CDR1 and CDR2: SGHNT, YENEEA. The CDR3 loop reads CASSGTTGGSETQYF. The CDR3 DNA is TGTGCCAGCAGCGGGACTACAGGGGGCTCGGAGACCCAGTACTTC.

This rearrangement joins TRBV14 to TRBJ2-2; TRBD1 agrees at 7 bases. V lost 3 bases and J lost 1; bases outside the gene matches: 5. The CDR3 covers 16 residues. Germline CDR1 SGHDN, CDR2 FVKESK. This CDR3 reads CASSHRRQGNTGELFF. CDR3 sequence (DNA): TGTGCCAGCAGCCACAGACGACAGGGGAACACCGGGGAGCTGTTTTTT. The whole variable domain, remainder taken from reference TRBV14 and TRBJ2-2, is EAGVTQFPSHSVIEKGQTVTLRCDPISGHDNLYWYRRVMGKEIKFLLHFVKESKQDESGMPNNRFLAERTGGTYSTLKVQPAELEDSGVYFCASSHRRQGNTGELFFGEGSRLTVL.

The gene calls are TRBV2 and TRBJ1-1, with D possibly matching TRBD1 (5 bases). The CDR3 has 15 amino acids. CDR1 SNHLY and CDR2 FYNNEI come from the germline V gene. V lost 0 bases, J lost 1 base, and 9 bases lay in between. The chain's CDR3 is CASSEAWGGNTEAFF. DNA of the CDR3: TGTGCCAGCAGTGAAGCGTGGGGGGGGAACACTGAAGCTTTCTTT.

On this clone: Other DNA sequences of this sample code for an identical CDR3. V and J are TRBV30 and TRBJ1-5; TRBD1 might be the D (6 bases). The V gene lost 0 bases and the J gene lost 6 bases, with 15 bases spanning the gap. CDR1 GTSNPN and CDR2 SVGIG come from the germline V gene (reference sequence). The CDR3 has 15 amino acids. The CDR3 spells CAWSVQGAQGQPQHF. The CDR3 nucleotides read TGTGCCTGGAGTGTACAGGGAGCTCAGGGTCAGCCCCAGCATTTT. Drawing the rest from reference TRBV30 and TRBJ1-5, the complete variable domain is SQTIHQWPATLVQPVGSPLSLECTVEGTSNPNLYWYRQAAGRGLQLLFYSVGIGQISSEVPQNLSASRPQDRQFILSSKKLLLSDSGFYLCAWSVQGAQGQPQHFGDGTRLSIL.

For the CDR3, the DNA is TGTGCCAGCAGTGAAGGGACAGGGGATAATCAGCCCCAGCATTTT. This encodes CASSEGTGDNQPQHF. The gene calls are TRBV2 and TRBJ1-5; 9 nucleotides agree with TRBD1. This CDR3 is 15 amino acids long. CDR1 and CDR2 from the germline V gene are SNHLY and FYNNEI. The trim removed 1 base at V and 4 bases at J, leaving 2 bases unmatched. The full variable domain, completed using reference TRBV2 and TRBJ1-5, is EPEVTQTPSHQVTQMGQEVILRCVPISNHLYFYWYRQILGQKVEFLVSFYNNEISEKSEIFDDQFSVERPDGSNFTLKIRSTKLEDSAMYFCASSEGTGDNQPQHFGDGTRLSIL.

The chain is built from TRBV5-4 and TRBJ2-2; TRBD2 aligns across 8 bases. Losses at the gene ends were 4 bases for V and 6 bases for J; bases not matched to a gene: 8. Per the germline V gene, CDR1 is SGHNT and CDR2 is YYREEE (reference sequence). There are 15 residues in the CDR3. CDR3 nucleotide sequence: TGTGCCAGCAGCATGGGGACTAGTATCGCCGGGGAGCTGTTTTTT. Amino acid sequence: CASSMGTSIAGELFF. Using reference TRBV5-4 and TRBJ2-2 for the parts outside the CDR3, the full variable domain is ETGVTQSPTHLIKTRGQQVTLRCSSQSGHNTVSWYQQALGQGPQFIFQYYREEENGRGNFPPRFSGLQFPNYSSELNVNALELDDSALYLCASSMGTSIAGELFFGEGSRLTVL.

The rearrangement joins TRBV28 to TRBJ2-5; D is ambiguous. This CDR3 is built from 15 residues. The germline V and J ends were trimmed by 4 bases and 0 bases, with 12 bases remaining between them. In germline, CDR1 is MDHEN, CDR2 SYDVKM. The CDR3, as DNA: TGTGCCAGCAGTTCCCTCCTCGACTACCAAGAGACCCAGTACTTC. It encodes CASSSLLDYQETQYF.

This chain links TRBV10-3 with TRBJ2-7; 9 nucleotides line up with TRBD1. V was pared by 6 bases and J by 1 base, with 7 bases of the junction left unmatched. In germline, CDR1 is ENHRY, CDR2 SYGVKD. The CDR3 has 15 amino acids. CDR3 bases: TGTGCCATCAGCCGGGACAGGGAAGGGTCCTACGAGCAGTACGTC. Amino acids: CAISRDREGSYEQYV.

The chain joins TRBV5-6 to TRBJ2-7; 9 nucleotides line up with TRBD2. Germline CDR1 reads SGHDT; CDR2 reads YYEEEE. CDR3 length: 15 amino acids. Trimming at V came to 4 bases and at J to 5 bases, leaving 10 bases not matched to a gene. The CDR3 coding sequence is TGTGCCAGCAGCCTCCTTAGCGGGAGTATCGACGAGCAGTACTTC. Its protein product is CASSLLSGSIDEQYF.

The chain carries TRBV11-3 and TRBJ2-3; TRBD2 matches at 9 bases. The CDR3 contains 17 residues. V trimming: 1 base; J trimming: 6 bases; junction bases outside the gene matches: 11. Per germline, CDR1 SGHNT and CDR2 YENEEA. This chain's CDR3 is CASSLGVISGSIDTQYF. The CDR3 DNA reads as TGTGCCAGCAGCTTAGGAGTCATTAGCGGGAGTATCGATACGCAGTATTTT.

V usage is TRBV2 and J usage is TRBJ2-5; perhaps TRBD1 as D (6 bases). The V and J ends lost 6 bases and 5 bases respectively, with 19 bases between them. In germline, CDR1 is SNHLY, CDR2 FYNNEI. The CDR3 runs to 15 residues. The CDR3 sequence: CASRRRDNRRETQYF. CDR3 nucleotide sequence: TGTGCCAGCAGACGCCGGGACAACCGACGGGAGACCCAGTACTTC. The complete variable domain, with remaining parts taken from reference TRBV2 and TRBJ2-5, reads EPEVTQTPSHQVTQMGQEVILRCVPISNHLYFYWYRQILGQKVEFLVSFYNNEISEKSEIFDDQFSVERPDGSNFTLKIRSTKLEDSAMYFCASRRRDNRRETQYFGPGTRLLVL.